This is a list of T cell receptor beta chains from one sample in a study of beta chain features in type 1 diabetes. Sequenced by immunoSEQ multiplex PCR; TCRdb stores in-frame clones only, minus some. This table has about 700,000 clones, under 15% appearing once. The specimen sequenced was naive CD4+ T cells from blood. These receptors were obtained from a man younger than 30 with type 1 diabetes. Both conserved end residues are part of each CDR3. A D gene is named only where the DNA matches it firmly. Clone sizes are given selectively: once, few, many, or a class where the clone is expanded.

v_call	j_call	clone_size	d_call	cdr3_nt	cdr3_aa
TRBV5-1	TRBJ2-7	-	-	TGCGCCAGCAGCTTGGAGTCCAGGGGAGGCGAGCAGTACTTC	CASSLESRGGEQYF
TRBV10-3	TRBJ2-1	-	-	TGTGCCATCAGTGGCAGTGCTGAGCAGTTCTTC	CAISGSAEQFF
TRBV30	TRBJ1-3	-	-	TGTGCCTGGAGTGTTAGGGGAAACACCATATATTTT	CAWSVRGNTIYF
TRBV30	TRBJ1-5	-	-	TGTGCCTGGAGTGAGAGGGGTGGGCAGCCCCAGCATTTT	CAWSERGGQPQHF
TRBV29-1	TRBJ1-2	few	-	TGCAGCGTTGAAGTCGGGGAAGGCTATGGCTACACCTTC	CSVEVGEGYGYTF
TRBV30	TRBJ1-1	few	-	TGTGCCTGGGGGGCAGGAGCCATGAACACTGAAGCTTTCTTT	CAWGAGAMNTEAFF
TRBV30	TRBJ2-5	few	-	TGTGCCTGGACCGCACACCTGACAAGTGGACAAGAGACCCAGTACTTC	CAWTAHLTSGQETQYF
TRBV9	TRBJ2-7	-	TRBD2	TGTGCCAGCAGCGTAAGGGCTAGCGGAGACTCCTACGAGCAGTACTTC	CASSVRASGDSYEQYF
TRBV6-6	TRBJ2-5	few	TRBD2	TGTGCCAGCAGGGAAGAGCGGGGGCAAGAGACCCAGTACTTC	CASREERGQETQYF
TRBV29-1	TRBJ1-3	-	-	TGCAGCGTTGAAGAGATAGGGTCTGGAAACACCATATATTTT	CSVEEIGSGNTIYF
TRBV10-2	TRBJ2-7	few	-	TGCGCCAGGTCGGAGGGACCGCGAGGGAGTGAGCAGTACTTC	CARSEGPRGSEQYF
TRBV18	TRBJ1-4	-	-	TGTGCCAGCTCACCAGGGGGAACTAATGAAAAACTGTTTTTT	CASSPGGTNEKLFF
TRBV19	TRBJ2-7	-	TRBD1	TGTGCCAGTGCCCGGGACAGCTACGAGCAGTACTTC	CASARDSYEQYF
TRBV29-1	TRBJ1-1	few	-	TGCAGCGTCAGGTTTACCTCTGAAGCTTTCTTT	CSVRFTSEAFF
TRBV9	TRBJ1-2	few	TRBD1	TGTGCCAGCAGCGTAGGAGTGGGACAGTCGAGTGGGGGCTACACCTTC	CASSVGVGQSSGGYTF
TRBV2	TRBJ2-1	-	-	TGTGCCAGCCGGTCGGGCCCCTACAATGAGCAGTTCTTC	CASRSGPYNEQFF
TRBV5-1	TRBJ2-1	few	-	TGCGCCAGCAGCTCTGACCCGTCTGAGCAGTTCTTC	CASSSDPSEQFF
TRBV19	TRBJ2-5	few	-	TGTGCCAGTAGTATTTCATCCGGCATACAAGAGACCCAGTACTTC	CASSISSGIQETQYF
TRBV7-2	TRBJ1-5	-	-	TGTGCCAGCAGCTTAGAGGGGCAGCAGCCCCAGCATTTT	CASSLEGQQPQHF
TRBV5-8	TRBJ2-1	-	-	TGTGCCAGCAGCCCCCCGGGACAGCAGTTCTTC	CASSPPGQQFF
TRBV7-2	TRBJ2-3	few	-	TGTGCCAGCAGCTTAGCGGGGGGGCGGGTCACAGATACGCAGTATTTT	CASSLAGGRVTDTQYF
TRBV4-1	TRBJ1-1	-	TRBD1	TGCGCCAGCAGCCAAGCCCCAGGGACAGGGGCTTTCTTT	CASSQAPGTGAFF
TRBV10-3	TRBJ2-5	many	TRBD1	TGTGCCACGAGCCGAGGACCGGGACAGGGTCAAGAGACCCAGTACTTC	CATSRGPGQGQETQYF
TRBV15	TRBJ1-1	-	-	TGTGCCACCAGCCAGAGTACTGAAGCTTTCTTT	CATSQSTEAFF
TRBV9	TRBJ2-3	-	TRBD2	TGTGCCAGCAGCGTAGCTACTAGCGGGGGGGCCACAGATACGCAGTATTTT	CASSVATSGGATDTQYF
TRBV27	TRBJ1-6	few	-	TGTGCCAGCAAAAGGGCTGATAATTCACCCCTCCACTTT	CASKRADNSPLHF
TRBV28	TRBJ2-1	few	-	TGTGCCAGCGGAAAATCAGGGGGACTGAAGGAGGATGAGCAGTTCTTC	CASGKSGGLKEDEQFF
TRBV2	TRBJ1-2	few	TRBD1	TGTGCCAGCAGCCTCGGGACAGGGAATTATGGCTACACCTTC	CASSLGTGNYGYTF
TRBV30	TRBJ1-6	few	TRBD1	TGTGCCTGGGGAGACAGGGTAAACTCACCCCTCCACTTT	CAWGDRVNSPLHF
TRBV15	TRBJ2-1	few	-	TGTGCCACCAGCAGAGATACAATCCAGCAGGGGCAGTTCTTC	CATSRDTIQQGQFF
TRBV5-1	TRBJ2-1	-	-	TGCGCCAGCAGCGCAGAAGCGGATGAGCAGTTCTTC	CASSAEADEQFF
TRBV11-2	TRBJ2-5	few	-	TGTGCCAGCAGCTTAGGGGGGACCCAGTACTTC	CASSLGGTQYF
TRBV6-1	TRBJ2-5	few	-	TGTGCCAGCAGTGAAGAGGCGAGACAGGACCCGAGGGGCCAGTACTTC	CASSEEARQDPRGQYF
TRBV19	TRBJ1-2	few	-	TGTGCCAGTAGCCCTGTCGAGAACTATGGCTACACCTTC	CASSPVENYGYTF